The 24 T cell receptor beta chains below all came from one sample that was sequenced in a study of control samples from healthy donors and cancer patients. Sequencing used immunoSEQ multiplex PCR; TCRdb keeps in-frame clones, though not all of them. The sample has about 190,000 clones; the top ten hold 2.2%. Sample: blood. These receptors originate from a woman in her 30s in good health.

J is TRBJ1-3 and V is TRBV4-2, with 10 positions matching TRBD1. V dropped 4 bases and J dropped 4; count of bases not matched to a gene: 13. Per the germline V gene, CDR1 is LGHNA and CDR2 is YNFKEQ. The CDR3 covers 18 residues. This chain's CDR3 is CASSPRTGGKVQGNTIYF. In DNA form, the CDR3 reads TGTGCCAGCAGCCCGAGGACAGGGGGAAAAGTACAAGGAAACACCATATATTTT.

This rearrangement joins TRBV4-2 to TRBJ1-5, with TRBD1 as a possible D gene (6 bases). Trimming removed 0 bases at V and 9 bases at J, with 15 bases between. The germline gives CDR1 LGHNA, CDR2 YNFKEQ. This CDR3 is built from 15 residues. Here the CDR3 reads CASSQETGSYGPQHF. The CDR3 region has the DNA TGTGCCAGCAGCCAAGAAACAGGGTCTTATGGGCCCCAGCATTTT.

The genes are TRBV7-2 and TRBJ1-1; D is uncertain. This CDR3 is built from 14 residues. Trimming took 2 bases from V and 6 from J, leaving 13 bases between them. Germline CDR1 SGHTA, CDR2 FQGNSA. The DNA of the CDR3 is TGTGCCAGCAGCTTAATTCCCAGTGCCCCTGAAGCTTTCTTT. It yields the protein CASSLIPSAPEAFF. The full variable domain, with the rest looked up from reference TRBV7-2 and TRBJ1-1, is GAGVSQSPSNKVTEKGKDVELRCDPISGHTALYWYRQSLGQGLEFLIYFQGNSAPDKSGLPSDRFSAERTGGSVSTLTIQRTQQEDSAVYLCASSLIPSAPEAFFGQGTRLTVV.

The chain employs TRBV4-2 and TRBJ1-6, with TRBD1 as a possible D gene (6 bases). The CDR3 extends over 16 amino acids. Trimming left V 0 bases short and J 7 bases short, with 13 bases between. The germline V gene has CDR1 LGHNA and CDR2 YNFKEQ. CDR3 in amino acids: CASSQEPRTENSPLHF. In nucleotides, the CDR3 is TGTGCCAGCAGCCAAGAACCTCGGACAGAGAATTCACCCCTCCACTTT.

This chain connects TRBV19 to TRBJ2-5, with TRBD1 matching 10 bases. CDR3 length: 15 residues. The V gene end was trimmed by 6 bases and the J gene end by 4 bases; junction bases not matched to a gene: 8. The germline V gene encodes CDR1 LNHDA and CDR2 SQIVND (reference sequence). The CDR3 coding sequence is TGTGCCAGTAGCGGAGACAGGGGGCGAGGAGAGACCCAGTACTTC. Protein product: CASSGDRGRGETQYF.

The V gene is TRBV7-2, the J gene TRBJ2-3, with D hard to call. Germline V gene data show CDR1 as SGHTA and CDR2 as FQGNSA. The V and J ends lost 2 bases and 3 bases respectively, with 9 bases between them. This CDR3 is built from 14 residues. CDR3 residues: CASSLIPLTDTQYF. The DNA for the CDR3 is TGTGCCAGCAGCTTAATACCGCTTACAGATACGCAGTATTTT.

The rearrangement joins TRBV6-6 to TRBJ1-2; the D is unclear. The CDR3 spans 14 residues. Per germline, CDR1 MNHNY and CDR2 SVGAGI (reference sequence). The V end lost 0 bases, the J end lost 4 bases, and 9 bases lay between the germline ends. This chain's CDR3 is CASSYSGYAYGYTF. In DNA, the CDR3 is TGTGCCAGCAGTTACTCAGGCTACGCCTATGGCTACACCTTC.

A word on this clone: This CDR3 is also generated by other DNA sequences in the sample. This chain uses TRBV18 with TRBJ1-1, with D hard to call. CDR3 length: 12 amino acids. The V gene lost 2 bases and the J gene lost 6 bases, with 7 bases spanning the gap. CDR1 is KGHSH, CDR2 LQKENI, per germline. The CDR3 protein is CASSPRGPEAFF. In nucleotides, the CDR3 is TGTGCCAGCTCACCAAGAGGGCCTGAAGCTTTCTTT.

This rearrangement joins TRBV12-5 to TRBJ1-6; 11 bases align to TRBD1. This CDR3 has 19 amino acids. The V segment lost 0 bases and the J segment 10 bases; nucleotides outside the gene matches: 14. CDR1 and CDR2 from the germline V gene are LGHNT and FRNRAP. CDR3 DNA sequence: TGTGCTAGTGGTTTGGTAAAAAGGTTACGGGACAGGGGGACCTCACCCCTCCACTTT. Encoded protein: CASGLVKRLRDRGTSPLHF.

This rearrangement joins TRBV6-6 to TRBJ2-7, with D uncertain. The V end was cut by 0 bases, the J end by 0 bases, with 6 bases between. Germline V gene lookup returns CDR1 MNHNY and CDR2 SVGAGI (reference sequence). This CDR3 has 14 residues. The CDR3 sequence: CASSYSSSSYEQYF. The CDR3, as DNA: TGTGCCAGCAGTTACTCGTCAAGCTCCTACGAGCAGTACTTC.

The gene calls are TRBV5-4 and TRBJ1-6; D is unclear. V shed 4 bases and J shed 8 bases, with 10 bases lying between them. The V gene's germline CDR1 is SGHNT and CDR2 YYREEE (reference sequence). CDR3 length equals 13 residues. The CDR3, as DNA: TGTGCCAGCAGCCACCACACCGATTCACCCCTCCACTTT. This translates into CASSHHTDSPLHF.

The chain is built from TRBV3-1 (or the pseudogene TRBV3-2) and TRBJ1-1, with unresolved D. Germline lookup yields CDR1 LGHDT and CDR2 YNNKEL (reference sequence). The CDR3 totals 11 residues. V was pared by 9 bases and J by 4 bases, with 9 bases between. Here the CDR3 DNA reads TGTGCCAGTACTGGTGGCACTGAAGCTTTCTTT. This encodes CASTGGTEAFF.

The chain is built from TRBV4-1 and TRBJ2-5; D perhaps matches TRBD1 (5 bases). The germline gives CDR1 MGHRA, CDR2 YSYEKL. There are 14 residues in the CDR3. V was trimmed by 0 bases and J by 5 bases, leaving 10 bases between them. CDR3 bases: TGCGCCAGCAGCCAAGAGGGGCTTGATGAGACCCAGTACTTC. Translation gives CASSQEGLDETQYF.

This sequence joins TRBV27 and TRBJ2-1; weak D call: TRBD1 (5 bases). V was trimmed by 4 bases and J by 4 bases, leaving 8 bases between them. CDR1 is MNHEY, CDR2 SMNVEV, per germline (reference sequence). The CDR3 consists of 13 residues. The DNA for the CDR3 is TGTGCCAGCAGTTCCAGGGCGTACAATGAGCAGTTCTTC. It encodes CASSSRAYNEQFF.

The chain links TRBV29-1 to TRBJ1-1, with 9 bases matching TRBD1. The CDR3 sequence is 13 residues long. Trimming removed 4 bases from V and 5 bases from J; junction bases left unmatched: 5. CDR1 and CDR2 from the germline V gene are SQVTM and ANQGSEA. The CDR3, as DNA: TGCAGCGTTGGGGGACAGGGAGGTACTGAAGCTTTCTTT. Its protein is CSVGGQGGTEAFF.

The chain recombines TRBV6-2 or TRBV6-3 with TRBJ1-1, with a possible D match to TRBD1 (6 bases). CDR3 length: 13 amino acids. Trimming shortened V by 4 bases and J by 7 bases, and 13 bases separated the two germline ends. Germline CDR1 MNHEY, CDR2 SVGEGT. In DNA, the CDR3 is TGTGCCAGCAGTTTTACAGGGTTGGGTGAAGCTTTCTTT. Its translation: CASSFTGLGEAFF.

This chain connects TRBV19 to TRBJ1-3, with D maybe TRBD1 (6 bases). CDR1 LNHDA and CDR2 SQIVND come from the germline V gene (reference sequence). The CDR3 is 17 residues long. The ends were cut back, 7 bases at V and 0 bases at J, with 19 bases in the middle. CDR3 sequence (DNA): TGTGCCAGTACCCCGGGGGCCGACAGATCCTCTGGAAACACCATATATTTT. Translating it yields CASTPGADRSSGNTIYF.

The V and J genes are TRBV2 and TRBJ1-4; possible D gene TRBD1, 5 bases. The V end lost 5 bases, the J end lost 8 bases, and 18 bases lay between the germline ends. The CDR3 totals 15 residues. CDR1 is SNHLY and CDR2 is FYNNEI in the germline V gene. CDR3: CASSSQGIGGEKLFF. CDR3 bases: TGTGCCAGCAGTTCCCAGGGAATCGGCGGCGAAAAACTGTTTTTT. Looking up the rest from reference TRBV2 and TRBJ1-4 gives the full variable domain: EPEVTQTPSHQVTQMGQEVILRCVPISNHLYFYWYRQILGQKVEFLVSFYNNEISEKSEIFDDQFSVERPDGSNFTLKIRSTKLEDSAMYFCASSSQGIGGEKLFFGSGTQLSVL.

The V gene is TRBV4-3, the J gene TRBJ2-7; TRBD1 aligns across 10 bases. This CDR3 has 13 residues. Germline-derived CDR1 and CDR2 are LGHNA and YSLEER. The trim removed 8 bases at V and 0 bases at J, leaving 1 base unmatched. CDR3: CASGTGVSYEQYF. CDR3 DNA: TGCGCCAGCGGGACAGGGGTCTCCTACGAGCAGTACTTC.

The chain recombines TRBV28 with TRBJ1-5; D gene uncertain. CDR1 and CDR2 from the germline V gene are MDHEN and SYDVKM. Deletions cut 3 bases from V and 2 bases from J, with 11 bases between. The CDR3 contains 15 residues. The CDR3 protein is CASSFPTQGNQPQHF. In nucleotides, the CDR3 is TGTGCCAGCAGTTTCCCCACCCAGGGCAATCAGCCCCAGCATTTT.

V usage is TRBV24-1 and J usage is TRBJ2-7; 8 bases line up with TRBD1. With V trimmed by 5 bases and J by 8 bases, 7 bases remained unmatched. The CDR3 loop spans 13 amino acids. CDR1 and CDR2 (germline): KGHDR, SFDVKD. Here the CDR3 DNA reads TGTGCCACCAGTGTGGGACAGGCTTCCCAGCAGTACTTC. This codes for CATSVGQASQQYF.

Turning to this clone: Its ends do not fully match the called genes, so a read error is possible. This chain uses TRBV5-1 with TRBJ2-5, with 7 bases fitting TRBD2. Germline V CDR1 and CDR2: SGHRS, YFSETQ. This CDR3 has 16 amino acids. The CDR3 DNA reads as TGCGCCAGCAGCTACACCGGGACTAACATACAAGAGACCCAATACTTC. Amino acid sequence: CASSYTGTNIQETQYF.

The V and J genes are TRBV7-9 and TRBJ1-2; unclear D gene. In germline, CDR1 is SEHNR, CDR2 FQNEAQ (reference sequence). The CDR3 consists of 16 residues. Trimming removed 4 bases from V and 2 bases from J, with 17 bases in between. The DNA for the CDR3 is TGTGCCAGCAGCTACCCAGAGGGCTCTACCAACTATGGCTACACCTTC. It encodes CASSYPEGSTNYGYTF.

This chain uses TRBV9 with TRBJ1-4; D perhaps matches TRBD1 (6 bases). V lost 0 bases and J lost 3, with 9 bases in between. From germline, CDR1 is SGDLS and CDR2 YYNGEE. The CDR3 is 15 amino acids. The DNA for the CDR3 is TGTGCCAGCAGCGTAGTAGGGGGTCCTAATGAAAAACTGTTTTTT. Its translation: CASSVVGGPNEKLFF.